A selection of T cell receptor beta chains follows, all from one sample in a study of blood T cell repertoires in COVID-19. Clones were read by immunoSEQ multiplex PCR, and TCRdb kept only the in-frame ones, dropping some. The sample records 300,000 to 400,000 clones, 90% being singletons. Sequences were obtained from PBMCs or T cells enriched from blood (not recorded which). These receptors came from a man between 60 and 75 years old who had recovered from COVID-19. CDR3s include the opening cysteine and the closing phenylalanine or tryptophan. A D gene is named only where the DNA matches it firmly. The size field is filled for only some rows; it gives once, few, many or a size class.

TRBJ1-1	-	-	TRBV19	TGTGCCAGTAGCGCAGGGCGCACTGAAGCTTTCTTT	CASSAGRTEAFF
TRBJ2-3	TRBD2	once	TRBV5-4	TGTGCCAGCAGCTTGGGAGGACTAGCGGGATACAGCACAGATACGCAGTATTTT	CASSLGGLAGYSTDTQYF
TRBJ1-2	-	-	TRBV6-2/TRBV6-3	TGTGCCAGCAGTTACGGGGGGGGCGCCTATGGCTACACCTTC	CASSYGGGAYGYTF
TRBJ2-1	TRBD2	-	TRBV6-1	TGTGCCAGCAGTGAAATGCCTAGCGGGAGATACAATGAGCAGTTCTTC	CASSEMPSGRYNEQFF
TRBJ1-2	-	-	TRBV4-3	TGCGCCAGCAGCCAAGGACGCACGGGGAACTATGGCTACACCTTC	CASSQGRTGNYGYTF
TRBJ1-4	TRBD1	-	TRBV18	TGTGCCAGCTCACCGGGACAGGCCACAACTAATGAAAAACTGTTTTTT	CASSPGQATTNEKLFF
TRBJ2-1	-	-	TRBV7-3	TGTGCCAGCAGCTATACGGACGGGGTAGATGAGCAGTTCTTC	CASSYTDGVDEQFF
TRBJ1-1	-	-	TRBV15	TGTGCCACCAGCAGAGCCGGGGGGGACACTGAAGCTTTCTTT	CATSRAGGDTEAFF
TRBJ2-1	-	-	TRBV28	TGTGCCAGCAGTTTAGCCGCTTTCAGCTCCCAGCGACGAGAGCAGTTCTTC	CASSLAAFSSQRREQFF
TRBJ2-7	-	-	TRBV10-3	TGTGCCATCGCGGACCGAGACAGGACCTCCTACGAGCAGTACTTC	CAIADRDRTSYEQYF